The 31 T cell receptor beta chains below were found in one sample sequenced in a study of shared clonotypes between healthy human individuals. Positively selected for CCR7, the CD45RO-negative cells used as naive CD8 cells excluded terminally differentiated effector memory CD45RA+ cells. Some clones are missing from TCRdb's copy, which holds only in-frame ones; the method was immunoSEQ multiplex PCR. This table holds about 2,200,000 clones, about 93% found once. The sequenced sample was naive CD8+ T cells from PBMCs. These receptors came from a man aged 18-30 years in good health. Some clones in this sample may be carry-over from other donors' samples.

The chain combines TRBV7-3 with TRBJ2-1; 7 bases agree with TRBD2. The CDR3 length is 16 residues. Germline assignment: CDR1 SGHTA and CDR2 FQGTGA. Losses at the gene ends were 0 bases for V and 7 bases for J; bases not matched to a gene: 9. The CDR3 protein is CASSLTLGGRVNEQFF. CDR3 bases: TGTGCCAGCAGCTTAACGTTAGGTGGGAGGGTGAATGAGCAGTTCTTC.

This clone was observed a handful of times. The chain has TRBV13 and TRBJ1-3; 7 bases are shared with TRBD1. This CDR3 has 14 residues. J was trimmed by 0 bases and V by 5 bases; bases with no gene match: 1. Germline V gene sequence: CDR1 PRHDT, CDR2 FYEKMQ (reference sequence). The chain's CDR3 is CASSDRASGNTIYF. The CDR3 DNA reads TGTGCCAGCAGCGACAGGGCCTCTGGAAACACCATATATTTT.

This clone was picked up one time. The rearrangement uses TRBV28 and TRBJ2-7; D could derive from TRBD1 or TRBD2 (5 bases each). The V end lost 7 bases, the J end lost 0 bases, and 13 bases lay between the germline ends. CDR1 and CDR2 from the germline V gene are MDHEN and SYDVKM. The CDR3 sequence is 14 residues long. Written as DNA, the CDR3 is TGTGCCAGCACCAAAGAGGGGAGCTCCTACGAGCAGTACTTC. Translated: CASTKEGSSYEQYF.

V is TRBV10-3 and J is TRBJ2-1; 8 nucleotides agree with TRBD1. After removal of 5 bases from V and 4 bases from J, the junction contained 7 bases not matched to a gene. Germline CDR1 and CDR2: ENHRY and SYGVKD. The CDR3 has 15 amino acids. The CDR3 loop is CAISTGTGVYNEQFF. The CDR3 DNA reads TGTGCCATCAGTACCGGGACAGGAGTATACAATGAGCAGTTCTTC.

The rearrangement links TRBV5-6 to TRBJ1-6, with 10 bases aligning to TRBD1. Germline assignment: CDR1 SGHDT and CDR2 YYEEEE. Germline trimming cut 1 base from V and 8 bases from J; bases unmatched to any gene: 3. CDR3 size: 15 residues. CDR3 bases: TGTGCCAGCAGCTTGACCGGGACAGGGGATTCACCCCTCCACTTT. It specifies CASSLTGTGDSPLHF.

V and J are TRBV6-1 and TRBJ2-3, with 11 bases that match TRBD2. Germline V lookup: CDR1 MNHNS, CDR2 SASEGT. This CDR3 has 13 residues. With V trimmed by 8 bases and J by 5 bases, 3 bases remained unmatched. The CDR3 region has the DNA TGTGCCAGCTTGGGACTAGCGGAAGATACGCAGTATTTT. It translates to CASLGLAEDTQYF.

The chain employs TRBV25-1 and TRBJ2-2, with D possibly matching TRBD1 (6 bases). V lost 4 bases and J 4 bases, leaving 13 bases between the germline ends. The CDR3 runs 15 residues. Germline V gives CDR1 MGHDK, CDR2 SYGVNS. CDR3 DNA sequence: TGTGCCAGCAGTGGGGGGCTTTGGAGCACCGGGGAGCTGTTTTTT. Protein: CASSGGLWSTGELFF.

The chain recombines TRBV7-9 with TRBJ1-5, with D maybe TRBD1 (6 bases). The CDR3 sequence is 16 residues long. Looked up from germline, CDR1 is SEHNR and CDR2 is FQNEAQ (reference sequence). Trimming shortened V by 0 bases and J by 4 bases, and 13 bases separated the two germline ends. This CDR3 reads CASSLADSTYNQPQHF. In DNA form, the CDR3 reads TGTGCCAGCAGCTTAGCGGACAGCACTTATAATCAGCCCCAGCATTTT.

This clone was found once. The V call is TRBV9, the J call TRBJ2-5, with a weak D call TRBD1 (6 bases). With 4 bases removed from V and 6 bases from J, the gap between germline ends came to 16 bases. The V gene's germline CDR1 is SGDLS and CDR2 YYNGEE. The CDR3 has 14 amino acids. CDR3 nucleotide sequence: TGTGCCAGCAGCTGGGGGCAGGGTAGCCAGACCCAGTACTTC. Translating gives CASSWGQGSQTQYF.

This clone was counted once. V and J are TRBV19 and TRBJ2-3; D might be TRBD2 (5 bases). Germline V gene lookup returns CDR1 LNHDA and CDR2 SQIVND (reference sequence). The CDR3 is made up of 16 amino acids. The ends were cut back, 5 bases at V and 3 bases at J, with 18 bases in the middle. As DNA, the CDR3 is TGTGCCAGTAGTGCTCGCGAGGGCGGAGATACAGATACGCAGTATTTT. Translating it yields CASSAREGGDTDTQYF.

The chain employs TRBV19 and TRBJ2-6, with TRBD1 identical over 11 bases. The ends lost 6 bases at V and 2 bases at J; junction bases unmatched: 0. Germline V lookup: CDR1 LNHDA, CDR2 SQIVND (reference sequence). The CDR3 is made up of 15 amino acids. CDR3 in amino acids: CASRDRGPGANVLTF. CDR3 DNA: TGTGCCAGTAGGGACAGGGGGCCTGGGGCCAACGTCCTGACTTTC.

This clone was seen only once. J is TRBJ2-1 and V is TRBV15; D is possibly TRBD1 or TRBD2 (5 bases each). V lost 1 base, J lost 8 bases, and 15 bases lay in between. CDR3 length: 15 amino acids. The V gene's germline CDR1 is LNHNV and CDR2 YYDKDF (reference sequence). The CDR3 DNA is TGTGCCACCAGCAGAGTTAGGGACCGATGGGATGAGCAGTTCTTC. Translation: CATSRVRDRWDEQFF.

Regarding this clone: Other DNA sequences in this sample translate to the same CDR3. V and J are TRBV27 and TRBJ2-1; no clear D gene. V was trimmed by 0 bases and J by 6 bases, leaving 6 bases between them. Germline V CDR1 and CDR2: MNHEY, SMNVEV (reference sequence). The CDR3 has 13 residues. The CDR3 DNA reads TGTGCCAGCAGTTTATCGGCCAGCAATGAGCAGTTCTTC. Its translation is CASSLSASNEQFF.

For this clone: The same CDR3 is also encoded by other DNA sequences in this sample. The CDR3 region is CASSVGEGPNYGYTF. Here the CDR3 DNA reads TGTGCCAGCAGCGTAGGCGAAGGACCAAACTATGGCTACACCTTC. The rearrangement uses TRBV9 and TRBJ1-2; D gene uncertain. V lost 0 bases and J lost 2, with 11 bases in between. Germline CDR1 SGDLS, CDR2 YYNGEE. The CDR3 length is 15 residues.

This chain uses TRBV5-1 with TRBJ2-1; 11 positions match TRBD1. This CDR3 is 16 amino acids long. The germline gives CDR1 SGHRS, CDR2 YFSETQ. The J segment lost 7 bases and the V segment lost 4 bases, leaving 10 bases of the junction unmatched. The CDR3 loop reads CASSGGTGGGVNEQFF. In DNA form, the CDR3 reads TGCGCCAGCAGCGGAGGGACAGGGGGAGGGGTGAATGAGCAGTTCTTC.

The chain recombines TRBV5-8 with TRBJ2-4; perhaps TRBD2 as D (5 bases). This CDR3 spans 11 amino acids. Germline CDR1 and CDR2: SGHTS and YDEGEE. V lost 5 bases to trimming and J lost 10 bases, with 10 bases between them. DNA for the CDR3: TGTGCCAGCAGAATGGGAGCGATTCAGTACTTC. Its protein is CASRMGAIQYF.

This sequence joins TRBV27 and TRBJ2-2, with a tentative D call TRBD2 (5 bases). The CDR3 sequence is 12 residues long. V was clipped by 6 bases and J by 6 bases, with 8 bases between them. CDR1 and CDR2 from the germline V gene are MNHEY and SMNVEV (reference sequence). The chain's CDR3 is CASSEGAGELFF. The CDR3 DNA sequence: TGTGCCAGCAGCGAGGGTGCCGGGGAGCTGTTTTTT.

The chain carries TRBV4-1 and TRBJ2-7, with 9 bases aligning to TRBD2. There are 14 residues in the CDR3. Germline V gene sequence: CDR1 MGHRA, CDR2 YSYEKL. Unmatched junction bases numbered 7, after V lost 4 bases and J lost 6 bases. The DNA of the CDR3 is TGCGCCAGCAGCCCGGTAGCGGGAGTATCCGAGCAGTACTTC. Residues: CASSPVAGVSEQYF.

J is TRBJ2-7 and V is TRBV13; TRBD2 matches 9 bases. With V trimmed by 4 bases and J by 3 bases, 25 bases remained unmatched. There are 21 residues in the CDR3. Germline V CDR1 and CDR2: PRHDT, FYEKMQ (reference sequence). This CDR3 is CASSSTDPGHGTSHNVYEQYF. The CDR3 DNA reads as TGTGCCAGCAGCTCAACCGACCCCGGACACGGGACTAGCCACAACGTCTACGAGCAGTACTTC.

The chain has TRBV4-1 and TRBJ2-1, with 14 nucleotides matching TRBD2. CDR3 size: 17 residues. Unmatched junction bases numbered 9, after V lost 4 bases and J lost 7 bases. Germline-derived CDR1 and CDR2 are MGHRA and YSYEKL. The CDR3 DNA follows: TGCGCCAGCAGCCTTCTAGCGGGACTAGCGGGAGAGAATGAGCAGTTCTTC. Protein sequence: CASSLLAGLAGENEQFF.

This clone is a singleton in its sample. For the CDR3, the DNA is TGTGCCAGCAGTTTATTTGGGGGAAGGGCATTCAATGAGCAGTTCTTC. Translated: CASSLFGGRAFNEQFF. The chain has TRBV27 and TRBJ2-1, with D perhaps matching TRBD1 or TRBD2 (5 bases each). Germline V gene sequence: CDR1 MNHEY, CDR2 SMNVEV (reference sequence). V was cut by 1 base and J by 6 bases, with 16 bases left in between. The CDR3 runs to 16 residues.

Details on this clone: Other DNA sequences of this sample code for an identical CDR3. V and J are TRBV28 and TRBJ2-7; possibly TRBD1 for D (5 bases). V lost 2 bases and J lost 2, with 7 bases in between. The V gene's germline CDR1 is MDHEN and CDR2 SYDVKM. The CDR3 extends over 13 amino acids. The CDR3 loop is CASSLRGAYEQYF. DNA for the CDR3: TGTGCCAGCAGTTTAAGGGGTGCCTACGAGCAGTACTTC.

This clone has just a few counts. The rearrangement uses TRBV9 and TRBJ1-5, with D perhaps matching TRBD1 (5 bases). Germline V lookup: CDR1 SGDLS, CDR2 YYNGEE. V lost 0 bases and J lost 4, with 11 bases in between. The CDR3 is 15 amino acids. CDR3 in amino acids: CASSVDQQGNQPQHF. For the CDR3, the DNA is TGTGCCAGCAGCGTAGATCAGCAGGGAAATCAGCCCCAGCATTTT.

The chain recombines TRBV2 with TRBJ1-1, with D perhaps TRBD1 (5 bases). The V gene's germline CDR1 is SNHLY and CDR2 FYNNEI. Trimming stripped 7 bases from V and 0 bases from J, with 15 bases between. The CDR3 is made up of 15 amino acids. The CDR3 loop reads CASTKRGTMNTEAFF. CDR3 coding DNA: TGTGCCAGCACCAAACGGGGGACGATGAACACTGAAGCTTTCTTT. The full variable domain, completed using reference TRBV2 and TRBJ1-1, is EPEVTQTPSHQVTQMGQEVILRCVPISNHLYFYWYRQILGQKVEFLVSFYNNEISEKSEIFDDQFSVERPDGSNFTLKIRSTKLEDSAMYFCASTKRGTMNTEAFFGQGTRLTVV.

The chain couples TRBV6-1 to TRBJ2-7; TRBD1 matches 8 bases. Losses at the gene ends were 10 bases for V and 2 bases for J; bases not matched to a gene: 7. Germline lookup yields CDR1 MNHNS and CDR2 SASEGT. The CDR3 loop spans 13 amino acids. Here the CDR3 reads CANSWGQAYEQYF. CDR3 DNA sequence: TGTGCCAATTCCTGGGGACAGGCCTACGAGCAGTACTTC.

This chain's CDR3 is CASRVAGGVTGELFF. The CDR3 DNA reads as TGTGCCAGCAGGGTGGCGGGAGGTGTCACCGGGGAGCTGTTTTTT. The genes are TRBV27 and TRBJ2-2; 8 positions agree with TRBD2. V was clipped by 6 bases and J by 4 bases; unmatched bases: 7. The V gene's germline CDR1 is MNHEY and CDR2 SMNVEV (reference sequence). The length of the CDR3 is 15 residues.

The V call is TRBV9, the J call TRBJ2-3; no reliable D call. The CDR3 is 15 residues long. Germline loops: CDR1 SGDLS, CDR2 YYNGEE. The V end lost 3 bases, the J end lost 2 bases, and 13 bases lay between the germline ends. For the CDR3, the DNA is TGTGCCAGCAGCGCCCCCGGGTCTACCACAGATACGCAGTATTTT. This encodes CASSAPGSTTDTQYF.

CDR3 amino acids: CASSPGLRNEQFF. The CDR3 DNA follows: TGCGCCAGCAGTCCGGGGTTGAGGAATGAGCAGTTCTTC. The chain employs TRBV4-3 and TRBJ2-1, with D perhaps TRBD2 (5 bases). Trimming took off 6 bases at V and 7 bases at J, with 13 bases between the two ends. CDR3 size: 13 residues. Germline CDR1 LGHNA, CDR2 YSLEER.

V gene TRBV2 combines with J gene TRBJ1-2; the match to TRBD1 covers 7 bases. The germline gives CDR1 SNHLY, CDR2 FYNNEI. This CDR3 has 17 amino acids. With 6 bases clipped from V and 4 bases from J, the junction kept 17 bases outside the gene matches. In DNA, the CDR3 is TGTGCCAGCAGACTTGACGGGACAGAGTATACCTCCTATGGCTACACCTTC. Protein: CASRLDGTEYTSYGYTF.

Regarding this clone: The same CDR3 is also encoded by other DNA sequences in this sample. The V call is TRBV5-1, the J call TRBJ2-1, with 11 bases lining up with TRBD2. Per the germline V gene, CDR1 is SGHRS and CDR2 is YFSETQ. This CDR3 region has 16 residues. J lost 4 bases, V lost 2 bases, and 5 bases had no gene match. CDR3 DNA: TGCGCCAGCAGCTTCCTAGCGGGAGGAACGTACAATGAGCAGTTCTTC. Amino acid sequence: CASSFLAGGTYNEQFF.

Only one count was recorded for this clone. The identical CDR3 is also encoded by other nucleotide sequences in the sample. J is TRBJ2-7 and V is TRBV11-2, with 10 bases identical to TRBD1. This CDR3 is built from 14 residues. V shed 5 bases, J shed 3 bases, and the junction held 4 bases outside the gene matches. Germline CDR1 reads SGHAT; CDR2 reads FQNNGV. The CDR3 sequence: CASSLGTGVYEQYF. The CDR3 region has the DNA TGTGCCAGCAGCCTCGGGACAGGGGTCTACGAGCAGTACTTC.